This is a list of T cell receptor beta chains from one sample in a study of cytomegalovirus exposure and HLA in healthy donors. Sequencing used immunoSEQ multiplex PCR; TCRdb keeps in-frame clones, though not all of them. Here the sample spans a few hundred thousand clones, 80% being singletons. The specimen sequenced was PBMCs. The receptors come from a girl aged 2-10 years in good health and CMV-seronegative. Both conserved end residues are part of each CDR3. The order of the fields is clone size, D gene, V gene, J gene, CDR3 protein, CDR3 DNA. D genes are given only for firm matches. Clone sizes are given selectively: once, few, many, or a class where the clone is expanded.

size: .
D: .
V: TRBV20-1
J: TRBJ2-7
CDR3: CSARAAYEQYF
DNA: TGCAGTGCTAGAGCTGCCTACGAGCAGTACTTC

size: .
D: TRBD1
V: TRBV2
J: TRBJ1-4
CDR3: CASSETGESEKLFF
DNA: TGTGCCAGCAGCGAGACAGGGGAGAGTGAAAAACTGTTTTTT

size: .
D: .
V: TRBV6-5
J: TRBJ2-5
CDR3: CASRFMWRAEEQYF
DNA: TGTGCCAGCCGATTCATGTGGAGGGCCGAAGAGCAGTACTTC

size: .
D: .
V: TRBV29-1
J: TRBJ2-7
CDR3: CSARLGSSYEQYF
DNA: TGCAGCGCCCGATTAGGGAGCTCCTACGAGCAGTACTTC

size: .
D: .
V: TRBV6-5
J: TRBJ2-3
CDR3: CASSYSISGTLDTQYF
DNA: TGTGCCAGCAGTTACTCGATATCCGGGACTTTGGATACGCAGTATTTT

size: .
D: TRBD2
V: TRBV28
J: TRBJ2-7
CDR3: CASSPTGTSGRIGYEQYF
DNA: TGTGCCAGCAGTCCTACCGGGACTAGCGGGAGGATCGGCTACGAGCAGTACTTC

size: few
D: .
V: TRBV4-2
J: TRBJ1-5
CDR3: CASSQDPIVGDQPRHF
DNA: TGTGCCAGCAGCCAAGATCCTATAGTAGGGGATCAGCCCCGGCATTTT

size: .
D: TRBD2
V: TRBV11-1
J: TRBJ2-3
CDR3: CASEPGRGSFTDTQYF
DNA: TGTGCCAGCGAGCCCGGGCGGGGGAGTTTCACAGATACGCAGTATTTT

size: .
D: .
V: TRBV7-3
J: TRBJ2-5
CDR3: CASSRGLKETQYF
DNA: TGTGCCAGCAGCCGGGGACTTAAAGAGACCCAGTACTTC

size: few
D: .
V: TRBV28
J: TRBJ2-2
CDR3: CASSSPWETGGELFF
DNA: TGTGCCAGCAGTTCGCCCTGGGAGACCGGCGGGGAGCTGTTTTTT